This T cell receptor (beta chain) was retrieved from a study of post-analysis software for immune sequencing data. The study, taken as a whole, reports: In multiple sclerosis, normalized Chao1 diversity was significantly below that of controls. TRBV5-6, TRBV5-1 and TRBV20-1 belonged to a set of roughly 5 TRBV segments that were more frequent in patients than controls.

This clonotype was seen a few times. Its antigen is still unknown. Unique molecular identifiers featured in each of the TCR beta cDNA libraries. With roughly 0.9 to 10 million T cells as the source, some 500,000 cDNA molecules resulted. MiXCR, applied by TCRdb to the PCR reads, yields one record per CDR3 protein. The top ten hold 4.9% of the sample, which has about 770,000 distinct CDR3 sequences, 46% seen once. The length of the CDR3 is 15 residues. Germline loops: CDR1 SQVTM, CDR2 ANQGSEA. The V and J ends lost 3 bases and 6 bases respectively, with 21 bases between them. The rearrangement uses TRBV29-1 and TRBJ2-7; D is perhaps TRBD1 or TRBD2 (5 bases each). This sequence was found in a girl aged 5-17 years with multiple sclerosis. Sequences were obtained from blood. The CDR3 DNA follows: TGCAGCGTTGATCGGATGGGGGATTCAGGCGGCGAGCAGTACTTC. Its protein is CSVDRMGDSGGEQYF.